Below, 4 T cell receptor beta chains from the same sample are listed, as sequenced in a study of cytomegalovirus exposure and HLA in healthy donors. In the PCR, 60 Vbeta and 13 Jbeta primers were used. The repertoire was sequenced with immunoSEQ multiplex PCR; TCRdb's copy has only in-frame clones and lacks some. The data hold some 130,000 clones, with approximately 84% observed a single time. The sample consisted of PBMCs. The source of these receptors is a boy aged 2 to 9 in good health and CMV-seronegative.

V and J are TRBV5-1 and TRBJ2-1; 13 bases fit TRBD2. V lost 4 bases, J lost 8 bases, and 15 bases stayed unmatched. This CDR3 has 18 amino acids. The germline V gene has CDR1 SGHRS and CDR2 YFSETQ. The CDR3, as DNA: TGCGCCAGCAGCCTACTGATAAGGACTAGCGGGAGTCAGGATGAGCAGTTCTTC. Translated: CASSLLIRTSGSQDEQFF.

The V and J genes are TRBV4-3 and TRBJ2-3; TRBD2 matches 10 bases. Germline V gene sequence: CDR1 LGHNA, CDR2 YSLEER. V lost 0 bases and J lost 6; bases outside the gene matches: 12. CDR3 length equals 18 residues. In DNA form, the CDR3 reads TGCGCCAGCAGCCAAGATTTGGGGCTAGCGGGGGCGTGGGATACGCAGTATTTT. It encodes CASSQDLGLAGAWDTQYF.

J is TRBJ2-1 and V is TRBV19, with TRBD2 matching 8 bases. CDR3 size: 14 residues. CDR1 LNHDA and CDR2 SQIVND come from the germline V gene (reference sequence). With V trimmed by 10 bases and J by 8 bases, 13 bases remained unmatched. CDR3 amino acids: CATERNSGKDEQFF. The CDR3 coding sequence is TGTGCCACCGAGAGGAATAGCGGGAAGGATGAGCAGTTCTTC. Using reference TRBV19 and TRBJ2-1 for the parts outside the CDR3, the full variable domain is DGGITQSPKYLFRKEGQNVTLSCEQNLNHDAMYWYRQDPGQGLRLIYYSQIVNDFQKGDIAEGYSVSREKKESFPLTVTSAQKNPTAFYLCATERNSGKDEQFFGPGTRLTVL.

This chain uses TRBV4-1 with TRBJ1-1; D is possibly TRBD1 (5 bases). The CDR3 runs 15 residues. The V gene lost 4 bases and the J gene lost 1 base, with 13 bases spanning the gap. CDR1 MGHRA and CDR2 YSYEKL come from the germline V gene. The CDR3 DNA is TGCGCCAGCAGCCTCACCCCAGGGCGGAACACTGAAGCTTTCTTT. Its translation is CASSLTPGRNTEAFF.